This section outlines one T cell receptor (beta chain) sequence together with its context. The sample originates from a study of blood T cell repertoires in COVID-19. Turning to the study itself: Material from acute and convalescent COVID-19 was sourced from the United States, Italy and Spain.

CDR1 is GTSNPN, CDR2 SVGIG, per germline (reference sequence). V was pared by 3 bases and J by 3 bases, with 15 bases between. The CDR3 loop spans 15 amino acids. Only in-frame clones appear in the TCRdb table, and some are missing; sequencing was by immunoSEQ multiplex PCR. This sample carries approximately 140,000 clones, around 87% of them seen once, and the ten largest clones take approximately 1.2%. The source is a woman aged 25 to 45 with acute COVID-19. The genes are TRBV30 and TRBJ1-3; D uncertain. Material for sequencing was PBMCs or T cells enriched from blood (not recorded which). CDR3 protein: CAWRSKGGFGNTIYF. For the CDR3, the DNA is TGTGCCTGGAGGTCAAAGGGAGGGTTTGGAAACACCATATATTTT.